These 3 T cell receptor gamma chains originate from one sample sequenced in a study of Vδ1+ human thymocytes (dated by TCRdb to the late 2010s). Sequenced using an Illumina MiSeq. RNA extraction was carried out with the RNeasy mini kit, and reverse transcription was then done using Superscript III. To generate the CDR3 amplicons, a multiplex PCR was run using pooled V-gene forward primers together with a constant-region reverse primer that carried Illumina adaptor overhangs. TCRdb reprocessed the public data with the CATT caller; entries with the same nucleotide sequence were combined afterwards. The sample has some 37,000 gamma-chain clones on record, 20% to 25% of them singletons. The ten top clones hold about 2% of the sample. On the study overall, not on this receptor specifically: Thymic TRG and TRD repertoires appeared highly polyclonal with Gaussian CDR3 length distributions, unlike oligoclonal peripheral blood repertoires.

The antigens for these receptors are not known. The specimen was Vdelta1+ gamma-delta thymocytes from the thymus. This specimen's cell subset or site label, per the study, means: FACS-sorted CD3+ TCRalphabeta- TCRVdelta1+ TCRVdelta2- thymocytes. The receptors originated from a girl younger than two who had congenital heart surgery.

This clone has a handful of counts. The chain uses TRGV2 and TRGJ1 or TRGJ2. In germline, CDR1 is EGSNGY, CDR2 YDSYNSKV. The CDR3 runs 15 residues. With 0 bases clipped from V and 7 bases from J, the junction kept 12 bases outside the gene matches. The CDR3 DNA is TGTGCCACCTGGGACGGGGAGATGGGTTTCTATAAGAAACTCTTT. Translated, it gives CATWDGEMGFYKKLF.

This clone was seen a handful of times. The sample holds other DNA sequences that translate to the same CDR3. This chain uses TRGV9 with TRGJP2. The germline V gene encodes CDR1 GITISATS and CDR2 ISYDGTV (reference sequence). With V trimmed by 4 bases and J by 0 bases, 2 bases remained unmatched. The CDR3 consists of 14 residues. The CDR3 DNA follows: TGTGCCTTGTGGGAAGATAGTAGTGATTGGATCAAGACGTTT. Translating it yields CALWEDSSDWIKTF.

The rearrangement links TRGV9 to TRGJP1. The junction had 5 bases not matched to a gene; V was cut back by 4 bases and J by 0 bases. Germline lookup yields CDR1 GITISATS and CDR2 ISYDGTV (reference sequence). This CDR3 contains 15 residues. The CDR3 DNA reads TGTGCCTTGTGGGATGATGATACCACTGGTTGGTTCAAGATATTT. Its protein is CALWDDDTTGWFKIF.